The sequence of this T cell receptor beta chain was determined in a study of T cell responses to AZD1222 COVID-19 vaccine. After removal of 7 bases from V and 4 bases from J, the junction contained 3 bases not matched to a gene. Germline CDR1 is SQVTM and CDR2 is ANQGSEA. The CDR3 is made up of 13 amino acids. Regarding this clone: What it binds is unknown.

Findings and limits, study-wide: Clonal diversity may have been underestimated, and the donors were mostly white British, with more females than males. CD4 TCRs associated with vaccination spanned spike, dominating at 160-218 and 743-854.

The protocol was immunoSEQ multiplex PCR, while the TCRdb copy is restricted to in-frame clones and leaves out a portion. The sample has roughly 110,000 clones, under 90% seen once. This clonotype was sampled from an adult in good health. The source material was peripheral blood, sampled on day 0 of AZD1222 vaccination. This sequence joins TRBV29-1 and TRBJ2-6; 8 bases agree with TRBD1. The CDR3 region has the DNA TGCAGCGCGACAGGGGCCGGGGCCAACGTCCTGACTTTC. Translating gives CSATGAGANVLTF.